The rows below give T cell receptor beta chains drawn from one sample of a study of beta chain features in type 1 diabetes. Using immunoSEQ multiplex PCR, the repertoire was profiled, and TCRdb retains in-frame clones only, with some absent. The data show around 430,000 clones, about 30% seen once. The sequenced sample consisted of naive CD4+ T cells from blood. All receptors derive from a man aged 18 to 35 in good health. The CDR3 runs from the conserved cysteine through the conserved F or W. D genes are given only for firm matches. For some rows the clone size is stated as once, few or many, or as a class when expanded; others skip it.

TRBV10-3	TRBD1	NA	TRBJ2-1	TGTGCCATCAGTGAGACAGGGGTCTACAATGAGCAGTTCTTC	CAISETGVYNEQFF
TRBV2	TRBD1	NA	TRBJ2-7	TGTGCCAGCACCCCTTCGGACAGGGGCTACGAGCAGTACTTC	CASTPSDRGYEQYF
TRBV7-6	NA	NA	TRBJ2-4	TGTGCCAGCAGCAGCACTGGGGACATTCAGTACTTC	CASSSTGDIQYF
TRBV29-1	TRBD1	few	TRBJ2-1	TGCAGCGCCGGGACAGGGGGCTTTGAGCAGTTCTTC	CSAGTGGFEQFF
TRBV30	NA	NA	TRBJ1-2	TGTGCCTGGAGTGTACCCCGCGAGGGCTACACCTTC	CAWSVPREGYTF
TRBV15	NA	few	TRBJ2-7	TGTGCCACCAGCGGTTGGGGTGGTAGCTCCTACGAGCAGTACTTC	CATSGWGGSSYEQYF
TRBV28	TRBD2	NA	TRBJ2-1	TGTGCCAGCAGTTTTCTAGCGGGAGGGCCCGGTGAGCAGTTCTTC	CASSFLAGGPGEQFF
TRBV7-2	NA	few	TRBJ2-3	TGTGCCAGCTTAGACGGGCCTCAACGCACAGATACGCAGTATTTT	CASLDGPQRTDTQYF
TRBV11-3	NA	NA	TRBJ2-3	TGTGCCAGCAGCTTAGACCCGAGCACAGATACGCAGTATTTT	CASSLDPSTDTQYF
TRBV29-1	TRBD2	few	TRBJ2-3	TGCAGCGCGTCCGGGACTAGCGGGAGAACAGATACGCAGTATTTT	CSASGTSGRTDTQYF
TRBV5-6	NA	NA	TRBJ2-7	TGTGCCAGCAGCCTTAACTACGAGCAGTACTTC	CASSLNYEQYF
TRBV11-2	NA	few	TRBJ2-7	TGTGCCAGCAGCTTAGGGACTCCCTACTTC	CASSLGTPYF
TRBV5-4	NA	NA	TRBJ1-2	TGTGCCAGCAGCCCAAAAAACCTTAACTATGGCTACACCTTC	CASSPKNLNYGYTF
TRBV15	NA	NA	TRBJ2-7	TGTGCCACCAGCAGAGATGGTGGGGGAGGCTACGAGCAGTACTTC	CATSRDGGGGYEQYF
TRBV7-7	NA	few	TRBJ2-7	TGTGCTAGCAGCCCCGCTGGGGGTCCCGAGCAGTACTTC	CASSPAGGPEQYF
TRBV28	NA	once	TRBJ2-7	TGTGCCAGCAGCCCGCCAACCTACGAGCAGTACTTC	CASSPPTYEQYF
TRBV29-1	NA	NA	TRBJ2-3	TGCAGCGTTGAAGAAGGGACAGCGGGAGTTACAGATACGCAGTATTTT	CSVEEGTAGVTDTQYF
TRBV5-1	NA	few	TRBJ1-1	TGCGCCAGCAGCTTGGAACAGGGCGCTGAAGCTTTCTTT	CASSLEQGAEAFF
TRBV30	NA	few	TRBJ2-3	TGTGCCTGGGGTGGAGGGGCAGATACGCAGTATTTT	CAWGGGADTQYF
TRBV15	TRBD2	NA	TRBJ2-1	TGTGCCACCAGCACCCCCGGGAGGTCCGTCTACAATGAGCAGTTCTTC	CATSTPGRSVYNEQFF